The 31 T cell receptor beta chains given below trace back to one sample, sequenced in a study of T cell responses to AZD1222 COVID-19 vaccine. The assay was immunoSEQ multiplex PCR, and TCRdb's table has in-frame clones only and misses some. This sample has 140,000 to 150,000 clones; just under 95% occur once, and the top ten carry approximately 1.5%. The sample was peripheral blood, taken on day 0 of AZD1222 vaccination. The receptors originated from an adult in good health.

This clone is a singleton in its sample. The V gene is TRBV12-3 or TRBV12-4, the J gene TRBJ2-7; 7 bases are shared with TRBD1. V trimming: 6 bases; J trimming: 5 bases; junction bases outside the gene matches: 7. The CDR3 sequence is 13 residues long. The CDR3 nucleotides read TGTGCCAGCAGATTGACAGGGTCCCACGAGCAGTACTTC. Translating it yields CASRLTGSHEQYF.

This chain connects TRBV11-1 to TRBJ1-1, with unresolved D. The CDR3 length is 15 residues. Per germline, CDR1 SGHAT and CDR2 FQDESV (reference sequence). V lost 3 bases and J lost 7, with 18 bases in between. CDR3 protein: CASSLAGSPESEAFF. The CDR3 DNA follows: TGTGCCAGCAGCTTGGCGGGAAGTCCCGAGAGTGAAGCTTTCTTT.

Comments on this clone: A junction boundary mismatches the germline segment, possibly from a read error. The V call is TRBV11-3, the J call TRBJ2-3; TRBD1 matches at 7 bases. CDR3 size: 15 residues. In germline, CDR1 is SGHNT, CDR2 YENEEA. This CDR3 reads CASSVDRDPGRTQYF. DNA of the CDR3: TGTGCCAGCAGCGTAGACAGGGACCCGGGAAGGACGCAGTATTTT.

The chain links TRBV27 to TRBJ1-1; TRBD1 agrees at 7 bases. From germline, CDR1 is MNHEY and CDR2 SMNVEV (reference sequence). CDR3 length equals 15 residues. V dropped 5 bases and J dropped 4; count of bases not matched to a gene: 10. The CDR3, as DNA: TGTGCCAGCAGTCTTCTCCCGACAGGGACCACTGAAGCTTTCTTT. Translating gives CASSLLPTGTTEAFF.

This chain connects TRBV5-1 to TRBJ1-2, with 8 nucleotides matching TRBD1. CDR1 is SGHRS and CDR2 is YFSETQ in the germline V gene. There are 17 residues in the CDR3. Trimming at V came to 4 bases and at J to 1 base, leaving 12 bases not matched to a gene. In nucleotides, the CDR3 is TGCGCCAGCAGCCATGCTAGGACAGGGAGCGTTAACTATGGCTACACCTTC. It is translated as CASSHARTGSVNYGYTF.

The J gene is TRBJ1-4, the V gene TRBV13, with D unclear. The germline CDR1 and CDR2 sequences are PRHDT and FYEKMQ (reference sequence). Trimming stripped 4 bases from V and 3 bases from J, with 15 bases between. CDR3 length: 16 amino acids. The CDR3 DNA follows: TGTGCCAGCAGCTCGACCCTATGGGGTTCTAATGAAAAACTGTTTTTT. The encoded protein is CASSSTLWGSNEKLFF.

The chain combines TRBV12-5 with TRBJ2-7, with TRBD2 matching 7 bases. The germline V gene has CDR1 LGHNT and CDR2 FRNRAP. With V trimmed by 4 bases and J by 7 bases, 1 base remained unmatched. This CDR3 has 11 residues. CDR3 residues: CASGSAGEQYF. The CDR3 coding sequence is TGTGCTAGTGGTTCAGCGGGAGAGCAGTACTTC.

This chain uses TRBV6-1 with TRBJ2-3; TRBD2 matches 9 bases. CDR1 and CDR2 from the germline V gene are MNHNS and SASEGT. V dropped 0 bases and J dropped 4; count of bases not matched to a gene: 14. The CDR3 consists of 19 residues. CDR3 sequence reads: CASSEARLAGYTWADTQYF. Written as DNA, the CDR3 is TGTGCCAGCAGTGAAGCGAGGCTAGCGGGATATACTTGGGCAGATACGCAGTATTTT.

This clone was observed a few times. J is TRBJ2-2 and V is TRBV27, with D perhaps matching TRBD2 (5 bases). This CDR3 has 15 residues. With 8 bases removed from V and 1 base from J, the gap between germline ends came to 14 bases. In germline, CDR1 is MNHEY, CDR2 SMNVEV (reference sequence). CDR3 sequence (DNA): TGTGCCAGCGGCTTGGACTCTCTGAACACCGGGGAGCTGTTTTTT. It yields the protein CASGLDSLNTGELFF.

The DNA for the CDR3 is TGTGCCAGCAGCAAACAGCGACCTTTTGCGGGAGTAGGAGATACGCAGTATTTT. As protein: CASSKQRPFAGVGDTQYF. V usage is TRBV21-1 and J usage is TRBJ2-3; TRBD2, the table's D call, lacks a check against the DNA. TRBV21-1 is described as a pseudogene. The CDR3 runs to 18 residues.

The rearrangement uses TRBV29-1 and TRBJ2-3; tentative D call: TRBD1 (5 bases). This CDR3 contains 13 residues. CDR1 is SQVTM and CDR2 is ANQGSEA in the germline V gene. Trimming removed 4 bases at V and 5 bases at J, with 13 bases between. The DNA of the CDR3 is TGCAGCGTTGGAAGGGGTCGCGGAGATACGCAGTATTTT. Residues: CSVGRGRGDTQYF.

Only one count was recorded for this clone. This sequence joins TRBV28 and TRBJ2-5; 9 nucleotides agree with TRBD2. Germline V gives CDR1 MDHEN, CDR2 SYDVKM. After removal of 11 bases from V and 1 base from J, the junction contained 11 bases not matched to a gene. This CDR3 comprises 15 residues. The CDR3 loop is CASAAGGRVQETQYF. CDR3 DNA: TGTGCCTCTGCAGCGGGAGGCCGCGTCCAAGAGACCCAGTACTTC.

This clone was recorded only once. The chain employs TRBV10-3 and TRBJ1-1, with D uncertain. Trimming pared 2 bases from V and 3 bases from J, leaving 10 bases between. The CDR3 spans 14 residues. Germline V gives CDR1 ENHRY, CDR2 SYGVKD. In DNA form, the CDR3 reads TGTGCCATCAGTGAGCTGCAGCCCGACACTGAAGCTTTCTTT. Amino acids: CAISELQPDTEAFF.

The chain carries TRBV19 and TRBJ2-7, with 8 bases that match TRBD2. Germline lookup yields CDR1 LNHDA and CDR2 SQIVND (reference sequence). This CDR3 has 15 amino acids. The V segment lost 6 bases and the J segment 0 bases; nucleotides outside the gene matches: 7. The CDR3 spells CASSQFSGASYEQYF. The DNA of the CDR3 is TGTGCCAGTAGCCAATTTAGCGGGGCCTCCTACGAGCAGTACTTC. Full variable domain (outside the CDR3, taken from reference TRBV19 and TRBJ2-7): DGGITQSPKYLFRKEGQNVTLSCEQNLNHDAMYWYRQDPGQGLRLIYYSQIVNDFQKGDIAEGYSVSREKKESFPLTVTSAQKNPTAFYLCASSQFSGASYEQYFGPGTRLTVT.

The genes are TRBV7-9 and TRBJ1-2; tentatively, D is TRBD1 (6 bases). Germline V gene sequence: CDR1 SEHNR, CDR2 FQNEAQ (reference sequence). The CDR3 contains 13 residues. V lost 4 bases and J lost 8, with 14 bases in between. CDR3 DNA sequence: TGTGCCAGCAGCTCCGAGGGGGGTCGGGGCTACACCTTC. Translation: CASSSEGGRGYTF. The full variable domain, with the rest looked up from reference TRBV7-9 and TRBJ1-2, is DTGVSQNPRHKITKRGQNVTFRCDPISEHNRLYWYRQTLGQGPEFLTYFQNEAQLEKSRLLSDRFSAERPKGSFSTLEIQRTEQGDSAMYLCASSSEGGRGYTFGSGTRLTVV.

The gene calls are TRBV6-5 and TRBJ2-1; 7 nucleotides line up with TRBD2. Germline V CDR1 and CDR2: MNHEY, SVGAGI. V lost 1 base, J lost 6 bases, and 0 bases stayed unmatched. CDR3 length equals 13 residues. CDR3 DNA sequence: TGTGCCAGCAGTTACTGGGGGGGCAATGAGCAGTTCTTC. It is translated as CASSYWGGNEQFF.

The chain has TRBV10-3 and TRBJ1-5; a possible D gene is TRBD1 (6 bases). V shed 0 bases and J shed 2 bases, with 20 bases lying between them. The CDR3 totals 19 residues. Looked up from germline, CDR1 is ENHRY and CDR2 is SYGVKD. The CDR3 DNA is TGTGCCATCAGTGAGTCGAAATATAATACAGGGTTAGGCAATCAGCCCCAGCATTTT. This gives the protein CAISESKYNTGLGNQPQHF.

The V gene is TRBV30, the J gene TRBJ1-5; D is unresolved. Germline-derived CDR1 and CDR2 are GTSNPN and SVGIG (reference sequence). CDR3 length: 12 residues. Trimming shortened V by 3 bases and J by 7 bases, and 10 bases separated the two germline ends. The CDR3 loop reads CAWSLGGQPQHF. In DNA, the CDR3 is TGTGCCTGGAGCCTAGGAGGCCAGCCCCAGCATTTT.

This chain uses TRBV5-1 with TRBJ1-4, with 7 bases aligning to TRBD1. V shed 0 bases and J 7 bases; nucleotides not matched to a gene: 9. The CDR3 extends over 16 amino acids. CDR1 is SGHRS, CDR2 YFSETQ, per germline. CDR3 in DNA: TGCGCCAGCAGCTTGGACAGGGGATATCGTAGTGAAAAACTGTTTTTT. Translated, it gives CASSLDRGYRSEKLFF.

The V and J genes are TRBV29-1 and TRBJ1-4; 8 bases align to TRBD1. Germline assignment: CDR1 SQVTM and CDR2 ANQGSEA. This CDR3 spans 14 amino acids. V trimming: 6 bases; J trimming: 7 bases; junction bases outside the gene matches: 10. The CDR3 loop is CSVGQGLVAEKLFF. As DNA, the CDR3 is TGCAGCGTCGGACAGGGCCTGGTAGCTGAAAAACTGTTTTTT.

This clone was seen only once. The CDR3 DNA reads TGTGCCAGCAGCTTAGGGGACAGGTCAAGCTCCTACGAGCAGTACTTC. Translating gives CASSLGDRSSSYEQYF. The chain links TRBV7-9 to TRBJ2-7; 8 bases map to TRBD1. Germline assignment: CDR1 SEHNR and CDR2 FQNEAQ (reference sequence). This CDR3 spans 16 amino acids. Unmatched junction bases numbered 5, after V lost 1 base and J lost 0 bases.

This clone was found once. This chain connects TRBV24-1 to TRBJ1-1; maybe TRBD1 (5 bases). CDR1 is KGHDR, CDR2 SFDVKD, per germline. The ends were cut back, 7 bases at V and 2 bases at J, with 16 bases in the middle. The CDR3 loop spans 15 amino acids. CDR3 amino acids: CATRPSGTGNTEAFF. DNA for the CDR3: TGTGCCACCAGGCCCTCCGGGACGGGTAACACTGAAGCTTTCTTT.

DNA for the CDR3: TGTGCCAGCAGTTTAGGAGACAGGGACACCGGGGAGCTGTTTTTT. It yields the protein CASSLGDRDTGELFF. The chain is built from TRBV28 and TRBJ2-2, with 7 bases fitting TRBD1. In germline, CDR1 is MDHEN, CDR2 SYDVKM. This CDR3 has 15 amino acids. V shed 2 bases and J 3 bases; nucleotides not matched to a gene: 3.

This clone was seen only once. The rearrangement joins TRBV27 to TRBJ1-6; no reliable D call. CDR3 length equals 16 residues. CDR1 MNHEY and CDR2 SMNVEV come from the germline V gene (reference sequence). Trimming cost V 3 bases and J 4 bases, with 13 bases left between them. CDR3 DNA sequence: TGTGCCAGCAGTTTTCTCGCGCGGGAATATAATTCACCCCTCCACTTT. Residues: CASSFLAREYNSPLHF.

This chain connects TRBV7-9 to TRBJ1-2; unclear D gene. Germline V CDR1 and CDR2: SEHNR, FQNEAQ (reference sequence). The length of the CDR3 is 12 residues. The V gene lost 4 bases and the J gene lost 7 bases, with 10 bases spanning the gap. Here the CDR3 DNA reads TGTGCCAGCAGCTATTCCTCAGGTGGCTACACCTTC. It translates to CASSYSSGGYTF. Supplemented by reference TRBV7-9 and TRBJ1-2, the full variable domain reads DTGVSQNPRHKITKRGQNVTFRCDPISEHNRLYWYRQTLGQGPEFLTYFQNEAQLEKSRLLSDRFSAERPKGSFSTLEIQRTEQGDSAMYLCASSYSSGGYTFGSGTRLTVV.

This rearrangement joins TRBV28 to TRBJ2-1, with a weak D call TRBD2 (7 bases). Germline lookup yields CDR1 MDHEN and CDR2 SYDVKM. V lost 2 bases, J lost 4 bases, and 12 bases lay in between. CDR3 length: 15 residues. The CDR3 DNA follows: TGTGCCAGCAGTTTACAGGGAGGGGGTTACAATGAGCAGTTCTTC. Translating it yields CASSLQGGGYNEQFF.

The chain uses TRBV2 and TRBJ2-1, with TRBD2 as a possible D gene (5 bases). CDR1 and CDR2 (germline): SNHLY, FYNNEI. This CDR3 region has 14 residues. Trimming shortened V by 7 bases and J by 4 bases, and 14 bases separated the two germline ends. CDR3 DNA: TGTGCCAGCACGACTAACGCCAGATACAATGAGCAGTTCTTC. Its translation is CASTTNARYNEQFF.

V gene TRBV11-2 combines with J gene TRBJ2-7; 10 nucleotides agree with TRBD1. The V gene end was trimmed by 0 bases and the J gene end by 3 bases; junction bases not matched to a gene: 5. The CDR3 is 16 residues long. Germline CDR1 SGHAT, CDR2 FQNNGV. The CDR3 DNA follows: TGTGCCAGCAGCTTAGATCGGACAGGGGGAATCTACGAGCAGTACTTC. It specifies CASSLDRTGGIYEQYF.

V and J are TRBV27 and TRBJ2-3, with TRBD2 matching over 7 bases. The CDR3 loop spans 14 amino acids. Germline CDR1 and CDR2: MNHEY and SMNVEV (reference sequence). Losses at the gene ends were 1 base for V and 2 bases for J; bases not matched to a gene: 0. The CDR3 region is CASSLWDYTDTQYF. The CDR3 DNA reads TGTGCCAGCAGTTTATGGGACTACACAGATACGCAGTATTTT.

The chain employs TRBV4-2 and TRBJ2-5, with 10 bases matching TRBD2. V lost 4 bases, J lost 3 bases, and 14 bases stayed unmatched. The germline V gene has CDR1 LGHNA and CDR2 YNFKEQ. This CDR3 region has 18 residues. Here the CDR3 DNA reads TGTGCCAGCAGCCTCCTGGGGAGCGGGAGGGCCGATGAAGAGACCCAGTACTTC. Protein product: CASSLLGSGRADEETQYF.

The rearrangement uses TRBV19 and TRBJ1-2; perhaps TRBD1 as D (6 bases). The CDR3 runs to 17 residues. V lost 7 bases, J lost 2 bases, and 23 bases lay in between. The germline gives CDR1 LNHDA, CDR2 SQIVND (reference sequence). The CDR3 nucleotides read TGTGCCAGTACCCATCCCGTTGGGACATCAGAAAACTATGGCTACACCTTC. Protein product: CASTHPVGTSENYGYTF.